The 19 T cell receptor beta chains reported below all come from one sample, sequenced in a study of Ad26.COV2.S vaccination and SARS-CoV-2 variants. Method: immunoSEQ multiplex PCR; TCRdb's copy keeps in-frame clones and lacks some. The sample shows hundreds of thousands of clones, more than 85% of them seen only once. Treatment noted: some 19 received Ad26.COV2.S at low or high dose, single or two shots; several received placebo; per-sample allocation not given. Each sample was drawn 63 days after the first injection (of vaccine or placebo). Sequencing used peripheral blood, obtained in a trial of Ad26.COV2.S vaccine versus placebo. The receptors stem from a person between 18 and 65 years old who received the Ad26.COV2.S COVID-19 vaccine or a placebo.

J is TRBJ2-7 and V is TRBV10-3, with TRBD2 matching over 14 bases. The CDR3 consists of 18 residues. With V trimmed by 3 bases and J by 0 bases, 7 bases remained unmatched. Germline values: CDR1 ENHRY, CDR2 SYGVKD. In DNA, the CDR3 is TGTGCCATCAGTGAACACAGGGGGACTAGCGGGGGCTCCTACGAGCAGTACTTC. It specifies CAISEHRGTSGGSYEQYF.

This clone came up once. The J gene is TRBJ1-4, the V gene TRBV5-1; tentative D call: TRBD1 (5 bases). This CDR3 region has 14 residues. Trimming shortened V by 5 bases and J by 3 bases, and 11 bases separated the two germline ends. The germline gives CDR1 SGHRS, CDR2 YFSETQ. CDR3 residues: CASRMGVANEKLFF. CDR3 coding DNA: TGCGCCAGCAGGATGGGGGTGGCTAATGAAAAACTGTTTTTT.

The rearrangement links TRBV5-4 to TRBJ2-1; 9 nucleotides match TRBD2. Germline loops: CDR1 SGHNT, CDR2 YYREEE (reference sequence). This CDR3 comprises 13 residues. The ends lost 5 bases at V and 7 bases at J; junction bases unmatched: 4. Here the CDR3 DNA reads TGTGCCAGCAGGTTAGCGGGAGTAAATGAGCAGTTCTTC. Translating it yields CASRLAGVNEQFF.

This clone was counted a single time. The rearrangement uses TRBV29-1 and TRBJ1-2; D unresolved. Trimming shortened V by 4 bases and J by 6 bases, and 6 bases separated the two germline ends. The CDR3 covers 10 residues. CDR1 is SQVTM and CDR2 is ANQGSEA in the germline V gene. The CDR3 sequence: CSVARDGYTF. The CDR3 coding sequence is TGCAGCGTTGCAAGGGATGGCTACACCTTC.

V is TRBV5-1 and J is TRBJ1-4; D might be TRBD1 (6 bases). Germline CDR1 SGHRS, CDR2 YFSETQ. The CDR3 loop spans 16 amino acids. With 0 bases removed from V and 8 bases from J, the gap between germline ends came to 17 bases. The CDR3, as DNA: TGCGCCAGCAGCTTGGATTCGCAGGGGAGGGGAGAAAAACTGTTTTTT. Amino acids: CASSLDSQGRGEKLFF. Looking up the rest from reference TRBV5-1 and TRBJ1-4 gives the full variable domain: KAGVTQTPRYLIKTRGQQVTLSCSPISGHRSVSWYQQTPGQGLQFLFEYFSETQRNKGNFPGRFSGRQFSNSRSEMNVSTLELGDSALYLCASSLDSQGRGEKLFFGSGTQLSVL.

This clone showed up just a few times. The rearrangement links TRBV11-2 to TRBJ2-7, with TRBD1 matching 11 bases. Trimming at V came to 2 bases and at J to 1 base, leaving 7 bases not matched to a gene. The CDR3 is 17 residues long. CDR1 SGHAT and CDR2 FQNNGV come from the germline V gene. This CDR3 is CASSLSRRDRGSYEQYF. DNA for the CDR3: TGTGCCAGCAGCTTATCCCGCCGGGACAGGGGGTCCTACGAGCAGTACTTC. Using reference TRBV11-2 and TRBJ2-7 for the parts outside the CDR3, the full variable domain is EAGVAQSPRYKIIEKRQSVAFWCNPISGHATLYWYQQILGQGPKLLIQFQNNGVVDDSQLPKDRFSAERLKGVDSTLKIQPAKLEDSAVYLCASSLSRRDRGSYEQYFGPGTRLTVT.

As DNA, the CDR3 is TGCAGTGCCACTAGCACAGATACGCAGTATTTT. Translation gives CSATSTDTQYF. The rearrangement links TRBV20-1 to TRBJ2-3, with D uncertain. This CDR3 has 11 amino acids. V lost 6 bases to trimming and J lost 0 bases, with 4 bases between them. CDR1 is DFQATT and CDR2 is SNEGSKA in the germline V gene (reference sequence).

The chain employs TRBV2 and TRBJ2-2; D is unclear. V lost 5 bases and J lost 0, with 4 bases in between. Germline lookup yields CDR1 SNHLY and CDR2 FYNNEI. This CDR3 comprises 13 residues. The CDR3 sequence: CASSPPNTGELFF. CDR3 DNA sequence: TGTGCCAGCAGTCCCCCGAACACCGGGGAGCTGTTTTTT.

The gene calls are TRBV4-1 and TRBJ2-4; TRBD2 aligns across 8 bases. CDR1 and CDR2 from the germline V gene are MGHRA and YSYEKL. The CDR3 length is 17 residues. Trimming cost V 0 bases and J 1 base; bases outside gene matches: 5. The CDR3 bases are TGCGCCAGCAGCCAAGATCTGGCTAGCGGGGCCAAAAACATTCAGTACTTC. The encoded protein is CASSQDLASGAKNIQYF.

As DNA, the CDR3 is TGCAGCGCCCGACGTACGAACTACAATGAGCAGTTCTTC. It codes for CSARRTNYNEQFF. The rearrangement uses TRBV29-1 and TRBJ2-1; D remains ambiguous. This CDR3 has 13 amino acids. Trimming shortened V by 7 bases and J by 3 bases, and 13 bases separated the two germline ends. CDR1 and CDR2 from the germline V gene are SQVTM and ANQGSEA.

The chain combines TRBV28 with TRBJ2-3; D gene ambiguous. This CDR3 contains 16 residues. In germline, CDR1 is MDHEN, CDR2 SYDVKM. V lost 7 bases to trimming and J lost 2 bases, with 19 bases between them. CDR3 amino acids: CASIPHLDTPTDTQYF. CDR3 coding DNA: TGTGCCAGCATTCCCCATCTAGACACCCCCACAGATACGCAGTATTTT.

V and J are TRBV6-5 and TRBJ1-2; D is uncertain. Germline V gives CDR1 MNHEY, CDR2 SVGAGI. The CDR3 runs 16 residues. Trimming shortened V by 0 bases and J by 0 bases, and 11 bases separated the two germline ends. This chain's CDR3 is CASSYSLATSNYGYTF. CDR3 coding DNA: TGTGCCAGCAGTTACTCGTTGGCAACTTCTAACTATGGCTACACCTTC.

The chain recombines TRBV5-3 with TRBJ1-5; the D is unclear. TRBV5-3 belongs to the ORF category, with a function that is uncertain. Between the trimmed V and J ends, which lost 2 bases and 2 bases, there was a span of 11 bases. The CDR3 runs 15 residues. CDR3 sequence (DNA): TGTGCCAGAAGCTTACCAGCAACTGGCAATCAGCCCCAGCATTTT. It yields the protein CARSLPATGNQPQHF.

The rearrangement uses TRBV3-1 (or the pseudogene TRBV3-2) and TRBJ1-1, with a weak D call TRBD1 (6 bases). V was cut by 6 bases and J by 1 base, with 9 bases left in between. Germline V gene lookup returns CDR1 LGHDT and CDR2 YNNKEL (reference sequence). The CDR3 consists of 13 residues. CDR3 amino acids: CASRGHPNTEAFF. The CDR3 nucleotides are TGTGCCAGCAGGGGACACCCGAACACTGAAGCTTTCTTT.

CDR3: CASSLRGRDTQYF. CDR3 sequence (DNA): TGTGCCAGCAGCTTACGGGGTAGGGATACGCAGTATTTT. This sequence joins TRBV7-6 and TRBJ2-3, with TRBD2 as a possible D gene (5 bases). CDR1 and CDR2 (germline): SGHVS, FNYEAQ. V was cut by 2 bases and J by 6 bases, with 9 bases left in between. This CDR3 is built from 13 residues.

V gene TRBV6-6 combines with J gene TRBJ2-1; D perhaps matches TRBD2 (6 bases). The CDR3 is 13 residues long. The V gene lost 6 bases and the J gene lost 1 base, with 7 bases spanning the gap. Germline V gives CDR1 MNHNY, CDR2 SVGAGI (reference sequence). The CDR3 loop reads CASSRGSYNEQFF. The DNA for the CDR3 is TGTGCCAGCAGCCGGGGGTCCTACAATGAGCAGTTCTTC.

This sequence joins TRBV6-5 and TRBJ2-1, with TRBD2 matching over 7 bases. In germline, CDR1 is MNHEY, CDR2 SVGAGI. The V gene end was trimmed by 2 bases and the J gene end by 5 bases; junction bases not matched to a gene: 3. This CDR3 comprises 14 residues. CDR3: CASSYLAADNEQFF. The CDR3 DNA is TGTGCCAGCAGTTACCTAGCGGCTGACAATGAGCAGTTCTTC.

The chain couples TRBV3-1 (or the pseudogene TRBV3-2) to TRBJ2-2, with D unclear. Trimming took off 4 bases at V and 4 bases at J, with 4 bases between the two ends. This CDR3 region has 12 residues. Per germline, CDR1 LGHDT and CDR2 YNNKEL (reference sequence). In nucleotides, the CDR3 is TGTGCCAGCAGCCCGATCACCGGGGAGCTGTTTTTT. Its protein product is CASSPITGELFF.

This rearrangement joins TRBV5-4 to TRBJ2-3; 10 positions agree with TRBD1. J gave up 2 bases and V 2 bases, and 2 bases lay outside the gene matches. Germline V gene data show CDR1 as SGHNT and CDR2 as YYREEE (reference sequence). CDR3 length equals 15 residues. The CDR3 region is CASSFGTGDTDTQYF. The CDR3 DNA is TGTGCCAGCAGCTTCGGGACAGGGGACACAGATACGCAGTATTTT.